Below, 3 T cell receptor beta chains from the same sample are listed, as sequenced in a study of T cell responses to AZD1222 COVID-19 vaccine. The data were produced by immunoSEQ multiplex PCR, yet TCRdb's version contains in-frame clones alone and is incomplete. The table lists about 160,000 clones, around nine tenths of them singletons, with more than 5% in the top ten. The sequencing here drew on peripheral blood, taken on day 0 of AZD1222 vaccination. The receptors come from an adult in good health.

This chain connects TRBV28 to TRBJ2-6; 8 bases line up with TRBD2. J lost 4 bases, V lost 7 bases, and 12 bases had no gene match. The CDR3 sequence is 17 residues long. Per germline, CDR1 MDHEN and CDR2 SYDVKM. The CDR3 bases are TGTGCCAGCAACTCCCCCGCGGGGGGCAAGGGGGCCAACGTCCTGACTTTC. This encodes CASNSPAGGKGANVLTF.

The CDR3 protein is CASSSGLGSGELFF. The CDR3, as DNA: TGCGCCAGCAGCTCCGGACTAGGGTCCGGGGAGCTGTTTTTT. This chain uses TRBV5-1 with TRBJ2-2, with 7 bases that match TRBD2. This CDR3 region has 14 residues. Germline CDR1 SGHRS, CDR2 YFSETQ. The V gene end was trimmed by 3 bases and the J gene end by 6 bases; junction bases not matched to a gene: 5.

This clone was counted only a few times. The V and J genes are TRBV4-2 and TRBJ2-2; D might be TRBD1 or TRBD2, each matching 5 bases. In germline, CDR1 is LGHNA, CDR2 YNFKEQ. This CDR3 has 15 amino acids. Trimming stripped 4 bases from V and 1 base from J, with 10 bases between. CDR3 DNA: TGTGCCAGCAGCCTAGGGACCGAGAACACCGGGGAGCTGTTTTTT. Translation gives CASSLGTENTGELFF.